This TCR beta chain was sequenced during a study of monozygotic twins with inflammatory bowel disease. The CDR3 is 13 amino acids. Per the germline V gene, CDR1 is LGHDT and CDR2 is YNNKEL (reference sequence). TCRdb reprocessed the 5' RACE reads and keeps a single row for each CDR3 protein, giving no DNA. The sample spans a few hundred thousand distinct CDR3 sequences; the ten largest clones claim 2.5% to 3%. This clonotype counts as medium-sized (0.01 to 0.1%) by frequency. This rearrangement joins TRBV3-1 to TRBJ2-7. Sequencing was done on a sample of blood. This receptor was identified in a human donor with ulcerative colitis or Crohn's disease, or a healthy co-twin of an affected twin (not recorded which). CDR3 region: CASSQDGPYEQYF.